Shown below are 17 T cell receptor beta chains from a single sample sequenced in a study of blood T cells in healthy people across ages (dated by TCRdb to 2014 to 2015). The library was built by means of 5' RACE. A second PCR of roughly 6 to 11 cycles was run with a J-beta primer mix and a sample-barcoded 5' primer. TCRdb trimmed the raw reads at Q25, called clones with MiXCR and kept productive beta chains. Rows are unified per CDR3 protein, each entry keeping the most common DNA and genes. In this sample the table shows roughly 1.9 million distinct CDR3 sequences, roughly 43% of which occur a single time. Jointly, the top ten make up 20% to 25% of the sample. What was sequenced was blood. These receptors were taken from a human donor in good health.

Only a few counts were recorded for this clonotype. This rearrangement joins TRBV20-1 to TRBJ2-7, with D possibly being TRBD1 (5 bases). The V gene lost 1 base and the J gene lost 3 bases, with 13 bases spanning the gap. The CDR3 is 14 residues long. Germline values: CDR1 DFQATT, CDR2 SNEGSKA (reference sequence). The CDR3 sequence: CSARVTGLSYEQYF. The CDR3 DNA reads as TGCAGTGCTAGAGTCACAGGTCTTAGCTACGAGCAGTACTTC.

This clonotype was detected only once. The V and J genes are TRBV7-9 and TRBJ2-1; 8 bases line up with TRBD1. Germline V gene sequence: CDR1 SEHNR, CDR2 FQNEAQ (reference sequence). The CDR3 length is 20 residues. The J segment lost 6 bases and the V segment lost 2 bases, leaving 21 bases of the junction unmatched. The CDR3 here is CASSLTYSQGDRGACNEQFF. CDR3 DNA: TGTGCCAGCAGCTTAACTTACTCACAGGGGGATCGTGGGGCCTGCAATGAGCAGTTCTTC.

The chain links TRBV12-3 or TRBV12-4 to TRBJ1-5, with TRBD1 as a possible D gene (5 bases). The CDR3 length is 14 residues. V lost 4 bases and J lost 1, with 8 bases in between. CDR3 in DNA: TGTGCCAGCAGTTCGACAGCCAGCAATCAGCCCCAGCATTTT. Translation: CASSSTASNQPQHF.

The V gene is TRBV10-3, the J gene TRBJ1-2; no firm D call. The CDR3 totals 13 residues. Germline values: CDR1 ENHRY, CDR2 SYGVKD. With 0 bases removed from V and 8 bases from J, the gap between germline ends came to 10 bases. The CDR3 nucleotides read TGTGCCATCAGTGAGTCGGCAACGGGAGGCTACACCTTC. It codes for CAISESATGGYTF.

This sequence joins TRBV4-3 and TRBJ2-3, with 10 bases aligning to TRBD2. This CDR3 spans 18 amino acids. V lost 1 base and J lost 6; bases outside the gene matches: 13. Germline V CDR1 and CDR2: LGHNA, YSLEER. In DNA, the CDR3 is TGCGCCAGCAGCCAAGTTGGCTCTAGCGGGGGTTCGAAGGATACGCAGTATTTT. Residues: CASSQVGSSGGSKDTQYF.

The rearrangement joins TRBV4-2 to TRBJ1-5; TRBD1 matches 10 bases. Germline trimming cut 3 bases from V and 7 bases from J; bases unmatched to any gene: 9. The length of the CDR3 is 16 residues. Germline V gives CDR1 LGHNA, CDR2 YNFKEQ. The CDR3 coding sequence is TGTGCCAGCAGCCAGCAGGGACAGGGGTTGGGGCAGCCCCAGCATTTT. It encodes CASSQQGQGLGQPQHF.

This clonotype has a handful of counts. This rearrangement joins TRBV20-1 to TRBJ2-5, with TRBD2 identical over 12 bases. The CDR3 runs 13 residues. The germline V gene encodes CDR1 DFQATT and CDR2 SNEGSKA (reference sequence). CDR3: CSQTSGGLETQYF. The CDR3 bases are TGCAGCCAAACTAGCGGGGGGTTGGAGACCCAGTACTTC.

Only a few counts were recorded for this clonotype. V is TRBV29-1 and J is TRBJ2-4; D not resolved. The CDR3 loop spans 14 amino acids. V dropped 1 base and J dropped 13 bases, with 20 bases sitting between them. In germline, CDR1 is SQVTM, CDR2 ANQGSEA. The CDR3 nucleotides are TGCAGCGTTGAAGCCCAGACATGGTCGGGTGAGCAGTACTTC. The encoded protein is CSVEAQTWSGEQYF. The variable domain in full, completed from reference TRBV29-1 and TRBJ2-4, reads SAVISQKPSRDICQRGTSLTIQCQVDSQVTMMFWYRQQPGQSLTLIATANQGSEATYESGFVIDKFPISRPNLTFSTLTVSNMSPEDSSIYLCSVEAQTWSGEQYFGAGTRLSVL.

This clonotype was seen a single time. This may be a read error: a much more frequent sequence differs by one nucleotide. This chain uses TRBV10-3 with TRBJ2-3; 7 positions match TRBD2. The CDR3 loop spans 14 amino acids. V lost 5 bases and J lost 5; bases outside the gene matches: 7. Looked up from germline, CDR1 is ENHRY and CDR2 is SYGVKD. The DNA for the CDR3 is TGTGCCATCAGTATTGGGGGGGTCATAGATACGCAGTATTTT. Its translation is CAISIGGVIDTQYF.

The rearrangement uses TRBV9 and TRBJ1-2, with unresolved D. V gave up 0 bases and J gave up 8 bases, with 11 bases separating them. This CDR3 has 13 amino acids. From germline, CDR1 is SGDLS and CDR2 YYNGEE. The CDR3 region has the DNA TGTGCCAGCAGCGTAGTAGGAAGCGGGGGCTACACCTTC. It translates to CASSVVGSGGYTF.

The rearrangement links TRBV7-2 to TRBJ1-5; D unresolved. The CDR3 extends over 14 amino acids. Germline V gene lookup returns CDR1 SGHTA and CDR2 FQGNSA. Trimming left V 1 base short and J 11 bases short, with 15 bases between. CDR3 DNA sequence: TGTGCCAGCAGCTTAGGGCCCCTCGAATCGGCCCAGCATTTT. It is translated as CASSLGPLESAQHF.

This chain uses TRBV7-3 with TRBJ2-3; 11 nucleotides match TRBD1. Trimming cost V 5 bases and J 8 bases; bases outside gene matches: 9. There are 15 residues in the CDR3. Germline V lookup: CDR1 SGHTA, CDR2 FQGTGA. This CDR3 reads CASSLGQGAQGTQYF. The CDR3 DNA follows: TGTGCCAGCAGCCTTGGACAGGGGGCGCAGGGTACGCAGTATTTT.

The chain combines TRBV20-1 with TRBJ2-1; no reliable D call. Germline V gene lookup returns CDR1 DFQATT and CDR2 SNEGSKA (reference sequence). The CDR3 is made up of 14 amino acids. V was cut by 2 bases and J by 4 bases, with 12 bases left in between. In DNA, the CDR3 is TGCAGTGCTAGATCCCTCTTTCTATACAATGAGCAGTTCTTC. Protein sequence: CSARSLFLYNEQFF.

The rearrangement links TRBV4-1 to TRBJ2-1; the match to TRBD2 covers 10 bases. Unmatched junction bases numbered 6, after V lost 0 bases and J lost 10 bases. The CDR3 extends over 15 amino acids. Germline loops: CDR1 MGHRA, CDR2 YSYEKL. The CDR3 nucleotides read TGCGCCAGCAGCCAAGATATGAGCGGGGGGGCAGAGCAGTTCTTC. This encodes CASSQDMSGGAEQFF.

This clonotype was detected only a few times. This chain uses TRBV12-3 or TRBV12-4 with TRBJ2-7; TRBD1 matches at 9 bases. The junction had 9 bases not matched to a gene; V was cut back by 6 bases and J by 3 bases. This CDR3 spans 15 amino acids. For the CDR3, the DNA is TGTGCCAGCAGCGGGGACAGGGTAGGGTTCTACGAGCAGTACTTC. Translating it yields CASSGDRVGFYEQYF.

This clonotype was found a few times. The chain has TRBV20-1 and TRBJ2-7; TRBD2 agrees at 7 bases. Germline V gene lookup returns CDR1 DFQATT and CDR2 SNEGSKA (reference sequence). V dropped 6 bases and J dropped 6; count of bases not matched to a gene: 11. The CDR3 runs to 13 residues. CDR3 in amino acids: CSAMGGGVGEQYF. The DNA for the CDR3 is TGCAGTGCAATGGGGGGGGGAGTGGGCGAGCAGTACTTC.

This clonotype was found a few times. This chain uses TRBV11-2 with TRBJ2-4, with a tentative D call TRBD1 (6 bases). The J call may be in error: the DNA end matches TRBJ2-7 better. The CDR3 is 14 amino acids. Looked up from germline, CDR1 is SGHAT and CDR2 is FQNNGV. Here the CDR3 DNA reads TGTGCCAGCAGCTTGGGACACGCCGCCCACGAGCAGTACTTC. Encoded protein: CASSLGHAAHEQYF.